This T cell receptor (beta chain) stems from a study of T cell responses to AZD1222 COVID-19 vaccine. Findings of the study overall: As reported, nearly half of all spike-specific TCRs target variant regions that are unmutated. Baseline seropositivity occurred in only a handful of AZD1222 recipients. Dominant at 160-218 and 743-854, vaccine-associated CD4 TCRs also spanned spike. The breadth and depth of Spike-specific TCRs increased once two AZD1222 doses had been given.

Germline trimming cut 4 bases from V and 3 bases from J; bases unmatched to any gene: 4. The germline gives CDR1 MNHNY, CDR2 SVGAGI (reference sequence). CDR3 length: 15 amino acids. In regard to this clone: The antigen is not known.

Using immunoSEQ multiplex PCR, the repertoire was profiled, and TCRdb retains in-frame clones only, with some absent. Of about 100,000 clones in the sample, approximately 90% were seen once. The TCR comes from an adult in good health. This specimen consisted of peripheral blood, obtained on day 0 of AZD1222 vaccination. This chain links TRBV6-6 with TRBJ2-4; 9 bases line up with TRBD1. CDR3: CASSWTGEGKNIQYF. CDR3 DNA sequence: TGTGCCAGCAGTTGGACAGGGGAGGGCAAAAACATTCAGTACTTC.